This T cell receptor beta chain is from a study of T cells in Graves' hyperthyroidism and ophthalmopathy. Disease duration under 2 months; hyperthyroidism patients were aged 18 to 65. Any patient presenting with uncontrolled infection, other autoimmune disease, pregnancy or lactation was left out. Orbital computed tomography, thyroid ultrasound, serum thyroxine and TRAb, and clinical symptoms together informed the diagnoses. V was pared by 0 bases and J by 3 bases, with 4 bases between. This CDR3 has 13 amino acids. Germline V gene lookup returns CDR1 KGHDR and CDR2 SFDVKD. TCR beta CDR3 region amplification was performed from RNA transcripts. A first-round RT-PCR of the TCR CDR3 used the HTBI primer set. MiXCR, applied by TCRdb to the multiplex PCR reads, yields one record per CDR3 protein. The table records approximately 720,000 distinct CDR3 sequences, about 17% of them present only once. This clonotype was observed a few times. Its matching antigen is unknown.

Study-wide results and caveats: Stable hyperthyroidism was told apart from ophthalmopathy by a model built on 13 V-J features.

The source material was blood. The clonotype originates from a woman aged 50 to 60 with Graves' hyperthyroidism that later progressed to Graves' ophthalmopathy. This chain connects TRBV24-1 to TRBJ2-5, with D unresolved. The CDR3 nucleotides are TGTGCCACCAGTGATTTGCAGGAAGAGACCCAGTACTTC. The encoded protein is CATSDLQEETQYF.